The T cell receptor beta chain described here comes from a study of blood T cells in healthy people across ages. Germline V gene data show CDR1 as GTSNPN and CDR2 as SVGIG (reference sequence). The CDR3 is 11 residues long. Trimming took 4 bases from V and 5 from J, leaving 6 bases between them. Peripheral blood from each donor was collected in a volume of approximately 9.5 milliliters. Each sample provided at least 5 micrograms of extracted total RNA. The authors ran a second PCR of about 7 to 11 cycles using a sample-barcoded 5' primer and a J-beta primer mix. The template-switch adaptor was a 5' adaptor with 12 random nucleotides. It tagged each cDNA molecule. TCRdb passed the 5' RACE reads through MiXCR, listing each CDR3 protein once. Of 550,000 to 650,000 distinct CDR3 sequences detected, about 30% appear once; the ten largest clones hold more than 15%. This clonotype showed up many times.

Sequencing was carried out using blood. This TCR was recovered from a woman older than 75 in good health. This chain uses TRBV30 with TRBJ2-1; TRBD1 is a possible D gene (6 bases). This CDR3 is CAWNRDNEQFF. The DNA for the CDR3 is TGTGCCTGGAACAGGGACAATGAGCAGTTCTTC.